These T cell receptor beta chains were read from a single sample in a study of shared clonotypes between healthy human individuals. Here immunoSEQ multiplex PCR was the method, and the copy in TCRdb shows in-frame clones only, minus some. This sample yields some 480,000 clones, of which less than 80% are seen a single time; 9.5% to 15% belongs to the top ten. Specimen: PBMCs. These receptor sequences come from a woman aged 40 to 49 in good health. Some clones in this sample may be carry-over from other donors' samples. Both conserved end residues are part of each CDR3. Each record gives: D gene, J gene, clone size, V gene, CDR3 protein, CDR3 DNA. D genes are given only for firm matches. Where a row states a size, it is once, few, many or the class of an expanded clone; other rows omit it.

TRBD1 | TRBJ2-7 | once | TRBV6-5 | CASSRTTGAEQYF | TGTGCCAGCAGTCGTACGACAGGGGCCGAGCAGTACTTC
. | TRBJ1-5 | few | TRBV6-5 | CASSYSGGRINQPQHF | TGTGCCAGCAGTTACTCAGGGGGACGGATTAATCAGCCCCAGCATTTT
. | TRBJ1-6 | . | TRBV4-2 | CASSQDKGGSYNSPLHF | TGTGCCAGCAGCCAAGATAAGGGTGGGTCCTATAATTCACCCCTCCACTTT
. | TRBJ2-7 | . | TRBV6-6 | CASSPGVRSYEQYF | TGTGCCAGCTCCCCCGGGGTCCGAAGCTACGAGCAGTACTTC
TRBD1 | TRBJ2-1 | . | TRBV28 | CASSFPGQGYNEQFF | TGTGCCAGCAGTTTTCCGGGACAGGGCTACAATGAGCAGTTCTTC
. | TRBJ1-5 | . | TRBV15 | CATSRDEGEGQPQHF | TGTGCCACCAGCAGAGATGAGGGGGAAGGTCAGCCCCAGCATTTT
TRBD1 | TRBJ2-7 | once | TRBV28 | CASRDSRIYEQYF | TGTGCCAGCCGGGACAGCCGCATCTACGAGCAGTACTTC
. | TRBJ1-1 | . | TRBV7-3 | CASSLAPRTEAFF | TGTGCCAGCAGCTTAGCCCCCCGCACTGAAGCTTTCTTT
. | TRBJ2-7 | . | TRBV27 | CASSGGSVAYF | TGTGCCAGCAGCGGGGGTTCCGTCGCGTACTTC
TRBD1 | TRBJ2-4 | few | TRBV5-5 | CASSFRQGKNIQYF | TGTGCCAGCAGCTTTCGACAGGGCAAAAACATTCAGTACTTC
. | TRBJ2-3 | few | TRBV5-6 | CASSLVAADTQYF | TGTGCCAGCAGCTTGGTGGCGGCAGATACGCAGTATTTT
. | TRBJ2-2 | once | TRBV7-3 | CASSLSQGNTGELFF | TGTGCCAGCAGCTTAAGCCAGGGAAACACCGGGGAGCTGTTTTTT
TRBD2 | TRBJ2-1 | . | TRBV7-3 | CASSLSGGLNNEQFF | TGTGCCAGCAGCTTATCGGGGGGACTAAACAATGAGCAGTTCTTC
. | TRBJ2-7 | . | TRBV7-3 | CASSLTGSFNEQYF | TGTGCCAGCAGCTTAACGGGGAGTTTTAACGAGCAGTACTTC
TRBD1 | TRBJ1-1 | few | TRBV30 | CAWKTGDGTEAFF | TGTGCCTGGAAGACAGGGGACGGCACTGAAGCTTTCTTT
. | TRBJ2-3 | . | TRBV7-9 | CASSPGQGGTDTQYF | TGTGCCAGCAGCCCGGGGCAGGGGGGTACAGATACGCAGTATTTT
. | TRBJ2-7 | . | TRBV5-4 | CASSLGLEASYEQYF | TGTGCCAGCAGCTTGGGGCTGGAGGCTTCCTACGAGCAGTACTTC